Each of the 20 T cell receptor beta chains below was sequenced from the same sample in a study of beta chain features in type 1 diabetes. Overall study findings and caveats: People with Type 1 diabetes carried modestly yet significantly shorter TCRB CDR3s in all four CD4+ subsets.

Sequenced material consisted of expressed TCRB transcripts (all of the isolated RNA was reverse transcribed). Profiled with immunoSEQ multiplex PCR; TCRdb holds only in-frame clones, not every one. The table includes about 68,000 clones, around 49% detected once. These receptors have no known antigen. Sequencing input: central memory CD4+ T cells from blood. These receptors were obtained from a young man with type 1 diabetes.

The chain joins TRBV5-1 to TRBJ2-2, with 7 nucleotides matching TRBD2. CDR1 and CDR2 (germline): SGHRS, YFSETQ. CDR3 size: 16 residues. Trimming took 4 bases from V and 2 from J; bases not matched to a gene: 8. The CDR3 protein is CASSPLLAINTGELFF. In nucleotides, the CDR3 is TGCGCCAGCAGCCCCCTACTAGCGATCAACACCGGGGAGCTGTTTTTT.

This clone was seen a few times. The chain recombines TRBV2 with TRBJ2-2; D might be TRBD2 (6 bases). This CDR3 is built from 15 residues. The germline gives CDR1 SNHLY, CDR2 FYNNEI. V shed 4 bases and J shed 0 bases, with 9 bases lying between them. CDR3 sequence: CASSGSGSNTGELFF. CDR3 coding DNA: TGTGCCAGCAGTGGTAGCGGATCGAACACCGGGGAGCTGTTTTTT.

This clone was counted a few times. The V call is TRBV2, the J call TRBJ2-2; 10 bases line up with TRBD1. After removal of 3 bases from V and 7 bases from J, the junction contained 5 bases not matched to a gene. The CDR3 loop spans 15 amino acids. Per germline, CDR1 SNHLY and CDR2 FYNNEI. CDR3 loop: CASSEDRGSFGELFF. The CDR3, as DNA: TGTGCCAGCAGTGAGGACAGGGGGAGTTTCGGGGAGCTGTTTTTT.

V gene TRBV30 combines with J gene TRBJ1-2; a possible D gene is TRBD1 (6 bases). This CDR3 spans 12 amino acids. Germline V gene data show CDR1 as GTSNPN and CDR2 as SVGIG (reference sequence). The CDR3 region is CVGSAGDYGYTF. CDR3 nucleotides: TGTGTGGGGTCCGCAGGGGACTATGGCTACACCTTC.

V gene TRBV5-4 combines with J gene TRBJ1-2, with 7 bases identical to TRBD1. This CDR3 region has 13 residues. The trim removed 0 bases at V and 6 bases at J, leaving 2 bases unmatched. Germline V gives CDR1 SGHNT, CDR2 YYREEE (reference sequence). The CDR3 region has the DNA TGTGCCAGCAGCTTGGGAGGGGGCAATGGCTACACCTTC. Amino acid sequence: CASSLGGGNGYTF. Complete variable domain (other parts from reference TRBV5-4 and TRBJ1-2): ETGVTQSPTHLIKTRGQQVTLRCSSQSGHNTVSWYQQALGQGPQFIFQYYREEENGRGNFPPRFSGLQFPNYSSELNVNALELDDSALYLCASSLGGGNGYTFGSGTRLTVV.

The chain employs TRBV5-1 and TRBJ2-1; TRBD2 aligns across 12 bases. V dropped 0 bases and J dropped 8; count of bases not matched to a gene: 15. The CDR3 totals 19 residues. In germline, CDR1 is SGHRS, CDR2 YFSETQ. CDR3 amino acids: CASSLDRLAGGPVMDEQFF. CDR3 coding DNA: TGCGCCAGCAGCTTGGATCGGCTAGCGGGAGGGCCGGTGATGGATGAGCAGTTCTTC.

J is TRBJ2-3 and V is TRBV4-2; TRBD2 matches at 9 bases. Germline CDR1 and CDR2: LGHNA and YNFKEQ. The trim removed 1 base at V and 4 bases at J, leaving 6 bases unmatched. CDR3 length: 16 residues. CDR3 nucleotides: TGTGCCAGCAGCCAAGTAGGTAGCGGGAGCCCAGATACGCAGTATTTT. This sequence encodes CASSQVGSGSPDTQYF.

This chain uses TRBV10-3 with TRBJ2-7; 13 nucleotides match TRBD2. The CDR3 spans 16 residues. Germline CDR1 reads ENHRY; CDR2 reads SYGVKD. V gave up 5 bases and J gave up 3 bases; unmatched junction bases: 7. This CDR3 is CAISSPTSGGGYEQYF. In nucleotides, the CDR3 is TGTGCCATCAGTTCGCCTACTAGCGGGGGGGGCTACGAGCAGTACTTC.

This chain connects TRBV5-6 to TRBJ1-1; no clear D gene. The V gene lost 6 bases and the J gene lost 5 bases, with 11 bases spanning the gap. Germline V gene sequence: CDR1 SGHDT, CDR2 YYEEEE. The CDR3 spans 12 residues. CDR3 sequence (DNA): TGTGCCAGCACAAGAGGAGTGACTGAAGCTTTCTTT. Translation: CASTRGVTEAFF.

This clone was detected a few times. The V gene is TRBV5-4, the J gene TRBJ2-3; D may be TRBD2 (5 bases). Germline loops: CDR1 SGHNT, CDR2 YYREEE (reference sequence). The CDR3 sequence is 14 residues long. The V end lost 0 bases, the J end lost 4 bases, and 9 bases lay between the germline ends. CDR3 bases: TGTGCCAGCAGCTTGGCTACTAGACCAGATACGCAGTATTTT. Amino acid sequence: CASSLATRPDTQYF.

DNA for the CDR3: TGTGCCAGCAGCTTGAGTCCGGGACAGAGTCCCACCGGGGAGCTGTTTTTT. Residues: CASSLSPGQSPTGELFF. V and J are TRBV5-4 and TRBJ2-2; 7 bases match TRBD1. This CDR3 spans 17 amino acids. Germline CDR1 is SGHNT and CDR2 is YYREEE (reference sequence). After removal of 1 base from V and 4 bases from J, the junction contained 10 bases not matched to a gene.

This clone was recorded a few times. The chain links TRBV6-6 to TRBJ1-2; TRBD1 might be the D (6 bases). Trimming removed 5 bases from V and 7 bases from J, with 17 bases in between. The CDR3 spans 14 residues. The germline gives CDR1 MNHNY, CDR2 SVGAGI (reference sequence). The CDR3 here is CASSQLVQGVGYTF. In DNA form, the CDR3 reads TGTGCCAGCAGTCAGCTCGTACAGGGAGTTGGCTACACCTTC.

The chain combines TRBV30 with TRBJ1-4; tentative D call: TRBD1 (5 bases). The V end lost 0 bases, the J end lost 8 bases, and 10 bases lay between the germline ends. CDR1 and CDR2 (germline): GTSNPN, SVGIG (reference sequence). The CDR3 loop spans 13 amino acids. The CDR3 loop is CAWSVRSGEKLFF. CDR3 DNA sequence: TGTGCCTGGAGTGTAAGGTCAGGGGAAAAACTGTTTTTT.

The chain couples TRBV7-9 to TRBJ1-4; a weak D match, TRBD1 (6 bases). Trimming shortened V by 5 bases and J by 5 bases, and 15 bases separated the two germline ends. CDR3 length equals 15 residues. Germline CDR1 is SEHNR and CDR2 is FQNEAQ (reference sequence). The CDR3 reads CASSPVTGENEKLFF. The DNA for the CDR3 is TGTGCCAGCAGCCCCGTGACAGGAGAGAATGAAAAACTGTTTTTT.

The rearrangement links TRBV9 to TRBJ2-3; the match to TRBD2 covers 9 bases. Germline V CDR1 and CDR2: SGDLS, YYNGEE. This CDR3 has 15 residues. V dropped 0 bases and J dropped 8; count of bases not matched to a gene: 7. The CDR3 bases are TGTGCCAGCAGCGTAGTCCCTAGCGGGGCCACTACGCAGTATTTT. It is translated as CASSVVPSGATTQYF.

CDR3 nucleotides: TGTGCCAGCAGGGCCGACAGGGTATATGGCTACACCTTC. Protein product: CASRADRVYGYTF. J is TRBJ1-2 and V is TRBV6-1; 7 nucleotides agree with TRBD1. This CDR3 contains 13 residues. Germline lookup yields CDR1 MNHNS and CDR2 SASEGT. Losses at the gene ends were 6 bases for V and 5 bases for J; bases not matched to a gene: 6.

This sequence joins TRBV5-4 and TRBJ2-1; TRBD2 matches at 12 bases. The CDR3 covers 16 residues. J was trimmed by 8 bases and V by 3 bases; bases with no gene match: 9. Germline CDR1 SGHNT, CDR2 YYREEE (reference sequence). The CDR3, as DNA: TGTGCCAGCAGCTCCAAGACTAGCGGGGGTCTCGATGAGCAGTTCTTC. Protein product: CASSSKTSGGLDEQFF.

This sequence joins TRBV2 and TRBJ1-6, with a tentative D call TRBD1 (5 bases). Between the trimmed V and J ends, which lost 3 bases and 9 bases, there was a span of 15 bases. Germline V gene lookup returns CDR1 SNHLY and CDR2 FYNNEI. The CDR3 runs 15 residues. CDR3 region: CASSDKSQGGSPLHF. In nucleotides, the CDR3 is TGTGCCAGCAGTGATAAGTCCCAGGGAGGTTCACCCCTCCACTTT.

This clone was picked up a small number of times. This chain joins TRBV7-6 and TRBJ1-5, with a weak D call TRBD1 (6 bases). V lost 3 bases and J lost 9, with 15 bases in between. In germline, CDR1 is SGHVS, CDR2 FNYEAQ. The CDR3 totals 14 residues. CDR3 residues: CASSLSRQAGPQHF. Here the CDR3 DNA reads TGTGCCAGCAGCTTGTCGAGACAGGCCGGGCCCCAGCATTTT.

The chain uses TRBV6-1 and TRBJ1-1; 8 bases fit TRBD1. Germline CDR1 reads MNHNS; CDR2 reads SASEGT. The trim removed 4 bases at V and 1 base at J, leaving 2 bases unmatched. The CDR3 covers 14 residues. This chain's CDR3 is CASSATGANTEAFF. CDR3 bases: TGTGCCAGCAGTGCGACAGGGGCGAACACTGAAGCTTTCTTT.